This T cell receptor (beta chain) appears in the sequencing data of a study of CD8+CD57+ T cells in acquired aplastic anemia. Study details: DNA from sorted CD4+ and CD8+ cells averaged roughly 3.2 ug.

The template used for profiling TCR beta VDJ and CDR3 was genomic DNA. TCRdb recomputed calls from the reads with MiXCR, one row per CDR3 protein. The sample comprises about 160,000 distinct CDR3 sequences, around 48% of which are singletons, and about 2.8% rests with the top ten. Previously, flow cytometry had revealed CD8+CD57+ cell expansion in the patients chosen for sequencing. This CDR3 spans 14 amino acids. V shed 2 bases, J shed 8 bases, and the junction held 9 bases outside the gene matches. Germline V gives CDR1 WNHNN, CDR2 SYGVQD (reference sequence). The specimen sequenced was sorted CD4+, CD8+, or CD8+CD57+ T cells (not recorded which) from PBMCs. The sequence derives from a human donor with aplastic anemia. This chain connects TRBV10-1 to TRBJ2-7, with TRBD1 identical over 7 bases. CDR3 sequence reads: CASSEPTGCRQQYF. DNA for the CDR3: TGCGCCAGCAGTGAGCCGACAGGGTGTAGGCAGCAGTACTTC.